Each of the 29 T cell receptor beta chains below was sequenced from the same sample in a study of T cells after yellow fever vaccination. From the 5' RACE reads, TCRdb called clonotypes with MiXCR, one entry per CDR3 protein. The data contain some 300,000 distinct CDR3 sequences, around 10% of them singletons. The input for sequencing was CD4+ T cells sorted from PBMCs, taken 45 days after the yellow fever booster vaccination. The receptors derive from a man younger than 35 who received the YFV17D yellow fever vaccine.

This clonotype showed up just a few times. The rearrangement links TRBV5-4 to TRBJ2-3; 8 positions match TRBD1. The CDR3 is 16 residues long. Germline CDR1 and CDR2: SGHNT and YYREEE (reference sequence). V gave up 0 bases and J gave up 9 bases; unmatched junction bases: 12. CDR3 sequence: CASSLAKRQGAGTQYF. For the CDR3, the DNA is TGTGCCAGCAGCTTGGCCAAAAGGCAGGGGGCGGGGACGCAGTATTTT.

The chain carries TRBV7-8 and TRBJ2-5; 9 nucleotides match TRBD1. Losses at the gene ends were 3 bases for V and 4 bases for J; bases not matched to a gene: 9. The CDR3 has 16 residues. Germline CDR1 is SGHVS and CDR2 is FQNEAQ. The CDR3 DNA is TGTGCCAGCAGCTTCCGGACAGGGGCGCTTAGAGAGACCCAGTACTTC. This translates into CASSFRTGALRETQYF.

The chain has TRBV5-6 and TRBJ2-4, with D unclear. There are 15 residues in the CDR3. The germline CDR1 and CDR2 sequences are SGHDT and YYEEEE. V lost 5 bases, J lost 3 bases, and 15 bases lay in between. CDR3 sequence: CASRKVTAGKNIQYF. Here the CDR3 DNA reads TGTGCCAGCAGAAAAGTGACGGCTGGCAAAAACATTCAGTACTTC. Together with reference TRBV5-6 and TRBJ2-4, the CDR3 gives the full variable domain: DAGVTQSPTHLIKTRGQQVTLRCSPKSGHDTVSWYQQALGQGPQFIFQYYEEEERQRGNFPDRFSGHQFPNYSSELNVNALLLGDSALYLCASRKVTAGKNIQYFGAGTRLSVL.

This clonotype occurred a few times. The genes are TRBV10-1 and TRBJ2-7; 15 nucleotides line up with TRBD2. Germline V gene sequence: CDR1 WNHNN, CDR2 SYGVQD (reference sequence). The CDR3 is 16 amino acids. The CDR3 region has the DNA TGCGCCAGCACTGAGGGGACTAGCGGGGGGACCTACGAGCAGTACGTC. Translating it yields CASTEGTSGGTYEQYV.

This clonotype was observed a few times. The V and J genes are TRBV20-1 and TRBJ1-2, with unresolved D. The CDR3 has 12 residues. Trimming took 3 bases from V and 2 from J, leaving 7 bases between them. In germline, CDR1 is DFQATT, CDR2 SNEGSKA (reference sequence). The CDR3 is CSASLGNYGYTF. CDR3 coding DNA: TGCAGTGCTAGTTTGGGGAACTATGGCTACACCTTC.

The V gene is TRBV7-8, the J gene TRBJ1-2, with TRBD1 matching over 8 bases. Unmatched junction bases numbered 8, after V lost 4 bases and J lost 4 bases. CDR3 length: 15 residues. Germline CDR1 SGHVS, CDR2 FQNEAQ. CDR3 nucleotide sequence: TGTGCCAGCAGCTGGGACAGGTACCCTGGCTATGGCTACACCTTC. This codes for CASSWDRYPGYGYTF.

The rearrangement uses TRBV20-1 and TRBJ2-7; 9 bases align to TRBD2. This CDR3 is 15 amino acids long. Germline trimming cut 5 bases from V and 4 bases from J; bases unmatched to any gene: 12. Germline V gene data show CDR1 as DFQATT and CDR2 as SNEGSKA (reference sequence). The CDR3 DNA is TGCAGTGCTCGTCTACTAGCGGGTTCGCTATACGAGCAGTACGTC. As protein: CSARLLAGSLYEQYV.

This clonotype was counted between two and nine times. The V gene is TRBV7-8, the J gene TRBJ1-2; D might be TRBD1 (6 bases). The CDR3 runs 13 residues. Germline loops: CDR1 SGHVS, CDR2 FQNEAQ. Between the trimmed V and J ends, which lost 3 bases and 6 bases, there was a span of 11 bases. CDR3 in amino acids: CASSFTGSDGYTF. The CDR3 coding sequence is TGTGCCAGCAGCTTTACAGGGTCGGATGGCTACACCTTC.

The CDR3 spells CSAIAGLAGVETQYF. The CDR3 bases are TGCAGTGCGATCGCCGGACTAGCGGGGGTAGAGACCCAGTACTTC. The chain uses TRBV20-1 and TRBJ2-5; TRBD2 matches 13 bases. V gave up 6 bases and J gave up 4 bases; unmatched junction bases: 8. CDR1 and CDR2 (germline): DFQATT, SNEGSKA (reference sequence). The CDR3 runs 15 residues.

The sample holds many counts of this clonotype. This sequence joins TRBV29-1 and TRBJ1-1; no clear D. The ends were cut back, 1 base at V and 0 bases at J, with 6 bases in the middle. CDR3 length: 13 amino acids. Germline CDR1 reads SQVTM; CDR2 reads ANQGSEA. CDR3 in amino acids: CSVEAALNTEAFF. The CDR3 DNA is TGCAGCGTTGAAGCGGCTCTGAACACTGAAGCTTTCTTT.

This clonotype was seen repeatedly, ten times or more. This chain connects TRBV24-1 to TRBJ2-2, with D possibly called TRBD1 or TRBD2 (5 bases each). The germline V gene encodes CDR1 KGHDR and CDR2 SFDVKD. The CDR3 runs 15 residues. Trimming removed 7 bases from V and 1 base from J, with 12 bases in between. The CDR3: CATREAGMNTGELFF. In DNA form, the CDR3 reads TGTGCCACCAGGGAGGCAGGGATGAACACCGGGGAGCTGTTTTTT.

This chain joins TRBV27 and TRBJ1-5; no clear D gene. This CDR3 region has 15 residues. Trimming shortened V by 5 bases and J by 2 bases, and 13 bases separated the two germline ends. CDR1 is MNHEY, CDR2 SMNVEV, per germline (reference sequence). Here the CDR3 reads CASSPWAGGNQPQHF. CDR3 DNA sequence: TGTGCCAGCAGTCCTTGGGCCGGGGGCAATCAGCCCCAGCATTTT.

This chain links TRBV11-2 with TRBJ2-1; no clear D. Between the trimmed V and J ends, which lost 2 bases and 10 bases, there was a span of 15 bases. The CDR3 extends over 14 amino acids. Germline values: CDR1 SGHAT, CDR2 FQNNGV. This chain's CDR3 is CASSLSGSKAEQFF. The DNA for the CDR3 is TGTGCCAGCAGCTTATCGGGTTCAAAAGCGGAGCAGTTCTTC.

This clonotype has ten or more counts. The CDR3 reads CASSWAVNSPLHF. The CDR3 DNA reads as TGTGCCAGCAGTTGGGCTGTGAATTCACCCCTCCACTTT. The chain combines TRBV6-6 with TRBJ1-6; no clear D gene. This CDR3 spans 13 amino acids. In germline, CDR1 is MNHNY, CDR2 SVGAGI (reference sequence). Trimming shortened V by 4 bases and J by 7 bases, and 8 bases separated the two germline ends.

This chain connects TRBV7-2 to TRBJ2-1, with TRBD2 matching over 15 bases. In germline, CDR1 is SGHTA, CDR2 FQGNSA. CDR3 length equals 17 residues. The ends lost 3 bases at V and 9 bases at J; junction bases unmatched: 9. The CDR3 sequence is CASSLGGLAGGQGEQFF. The CDR3 nucleotides are TGTGCCAGCAGCTTGGGCGGACTAGCGGGGGGGCAGGGTGAGCAGTTCTTC. The full variable domain, with the rest looked up from reference TRBV7-2 and TRBJ2-1, is GAGVSQSPSNKVTEKGKDVELRCDPISGHTALYWYRQSLGQGLEFLIYFQGNSAPDKSGLPSDRFSAERTGGSVSTLTIQRTQQEDSAVYLCASSLGGLAGGQGEQFFGPGTRLTVL.

In this sample, this clonotype turned up a few times. V and J are TRBV7-6 and TRBJ2-1; D gene ambiguous. This CDR3 is built from 15 residues. Germline V gives CDR1 SGHVS, CDR2 FNYEAQ. V dropped 1 base and J dropped 8 bases, with 15 bases sitting between them. DNA for the CDR3: TGTGCCAGCAGCTTAGGAAGTCATGGACGCTATGAGCAGTTCTTC. Its protein product is CASSLGSHGRYEQFF.

The sample holds a few counts of this clonotype. J is TRBJ1-1 and V is TRBV4-3, with 9 bases aligning to TRBD1. The CDR3 consists of 15 residues. V trimming: 3 bases; J trimming: 5 bases; junction bases outside the gene matches: 7. Germline CDR1 is LGHNA and CDR2 is YSLEER. For the CDR3, the DNA is TGCGCCAGCAGCCAGGACGGACAGGGGTTGACTGAAGCTTTCTTT. Protein: CASSQDGQGLTEAFF.

The chain employs TRBV9 and TRBJ2-3, with D possibly TRBD2 on 5 matching bases. This CDR3 is 13 amino acids long. Germline V lookup: CDR1 SGDLS, CDR2 YYNGEE. V lost 4 bases to trimming and J lost 3 bases, with 9 bases between them. CDR3 DNA sequence: TGTGCCAGCAGCCCGAGGGTAACAGATACGCAGTATTTT. Amino acids: CASSPRVTDTQYF.

This chain joins TRBV29-1 and TRBJ2-1, with unresolved D. Germline V gives CDR1 SQVTM, CDR2 ANQGSEA. The CDR3 has 14 amino acids. V dropped 7 bases and J dropped 1 base, with 14 bases sitting between them. CDR3 residues: CSAARDPSYNEQFF. In nucleotides, the CDR3 is TGCAGCGCCGCCCGTGACCCTTCCTACAATGAGCAGTTCTTC.

This clonotype was recorded a few times. J is TRBJ1-1 and V is TRBV19; D may be TRBD1 (6 bases). Between the trimmed V and J ends, which lost 6 bases and 0 bases, there was a span of 11 bases. The germline CDR1 and CDR2 sequences are LNHDA and SQIVND (reference sequence). The CDR3 consists of 14 residues. In DNA, the CDR3 is TGTGCCAGTAGCAGACAGGTACTGAACACTGAAGCTTTCTTT. This encodes CASSRQVLNTEAFF.

This clonotype was detected many times. The chain employs TRBV5-6 and TRBJ1-1; unclear D gene. The CDR3 is 15 amino acids. V shed 1 base and J shed 0 bases, with 10 bases lying between them. Germline CDR1 SGHDT, CDR2 YYEEEE. In DNA, the CDR3 is TGTGCCAGCAGCTTGTCCAACTACCTGAACACTGAAGCTTTCTTT. This gives the protein CASSLSNYLNTEAFF.

The V and J genes are TRBV5-1 and TRBJ2-6; D perhaps matches TRBD2 (7 bases). V was trimmed by 7 bases and J by 4 bases, leaving 15 bases between them. This CDR3 contains 15 residues. Looked up from germline, CDR1 is SGHRS and CDR2 is YFSETQ. The CDR3: CASGMRGQGANVLTF. The CDR3 DNA reads as TGCGCCAGCGGCATGCGGGGGCAAGGGGCCAACGTCCTGACTTTC.

This chain links TRBV6-1 with TRBJ2-1; D not certain. Germline CDR1 and CDR2: MNHNS and SASEGT. The CDR3 has 13 amino acids. V was clipped by 6 bases and J by 6 bases, with 12 bases between them. The DNA for the CDR3 is TGTGCCAGCAGGGAACTTGACCGCAATGAGCAGTTCTTC. Protein: CASRELDRNEQFF.

This clonotype was detected a few times. The chain couples TRBV2 to TRBJ2-1, with D perhaps TRBD2 (5 bases). This CDR3 region has 12 residues. CDR1 and CDR2 (germline): SNHLY, FYNNEI. V was clipped by 8 bases and J by 4 bases, with 9 bases between them. The CDR3 here is CASCSGYNEQFF. The CDR3 bases are TGTGCCAGCTGCTCGGGGTACAATGAGCAGTTCTTC.

The CDR3 region is CASSEDRVKFEQYF. The CDR3 nucleotides are TGTGCCAGCAGTGAGGACAGGGTCAAGTTCGAGCAGTACTTC. The chain combines TRBV6-1 with TRBJ2-7, with TRBD1 matching 8 bases. V shed 3 bases, J shed 6 bases, and the junction held 7 bases outside the gene matches. This CDR3 is 14 amino acids long. The germline CDR1 and CDR2 sequences are MNHNS and SASEGT.

This clonotype occurred many times. The chain links TRBV2 to TRBJ2-4; 8 bases agree with TRBD1. The CDR3 loop spans 15 amino acids. Trimming removed 6 bases from V and 2 bases from J; junction bases left unmatched: 6. Germline V gene sequence: CDR1 SNHLY, CDR2 FYNNEI. The DNA of the CDR3 is TGTGCCAGCAGGCCCACAGGGGGGACCAAAAACATTCAGTACTTC. Encoded protein: CASRPTGGTKNIQYF.

This clonotype was detected many times. The V and J genes are TRBV5-1 and TRBJ2-1, with D unresolved. This CDR3 comprises 15 residues. Trimming left V 0 bases short and J 0 bases short, with 7 bases between. Germline V CDR1 and CDR2: SGHRS, YFSETQ. CDR3 bases: TGCGCCAGCAGCTTGGACGATAGCTCCTACAATGAGCAGTTCTTC. It yields the protein CASSLDDSSYNEQFF.

This chain uses TRBV6-5 with TRBJ2-3; D gene ambiguous. Germline V gene sequence: CDR1 MNHEY, CDR2 SVGAGI. CDR3 length: 14 residues. Trimming cost V 2 bases and J 4 bases, with 10 bases left between them. CDR3 DNA sequence: TGTGCCAGCAGTTACGGGAATAACGCAGATACGCAGTATTTT. It translates to CASSYGNNADTQYF.

The J gene is TRBJ1-4, the V gene TRBV7-9; maybe TRBD1 (6 bases). V shed 2 bases and J shed 8 bases, with 15 bases lying between them. CDR1 is SEHNR, CDR2 FQNEAQ, per germline (reference sequence). This CDR3 has 15 residues. The CDR3 coding sequence is TGTGCCAGCAGCTTAAGTCGAGGGGGGCACGAAAAACTGTTTTTT. It specifies CASSLSRGGHEKLFF.